Listed below are T cell receptor beta chains from one sample, sequenced in a study of blood T cell repertoires in COVID-19. Some clones are missing from TCRdb's copy, which holds only in-frame ones; the method was immunoSEQ multiplex PCR. The profile shows under 300,000 clones, roughly 84% of them singletons. The source material was peripheral blood. The source of these receptors is a man between 35 and 55 years old who had recovered from COVID-19. CDR3s include the opening cysteine and the closing phenylalanine or tryptophan. Fields, in order: J gene, CDR3 length, V gene, CDR3 protein.

TRBJ1-5,16,TRBV19,CASSRPGTASNQPQHF
TRBJ2-5,11,TRBV29-1,CSVRTEETQYF
TRBJ2-1,17,TRBV7-8,CASSPRRSASAGNEQFF
TRBJ1-2,14,TRBV3-1/TRBV3-2,CASSQDTGWSGYTF
TRBJ2-3,13,TRBV5-1,CASNLGAGDTQYF
TRBJ1-5,14,TRBV20-1,CSASGGPLNQPQHF
TRBJ2-1,13,TRBV12-3/TRBV12-4,CASSPRTSGKTFF
TRBJ1-2,15,TRBV19,CASTKSFSTPYRYTF
TRBJ1-5,16,TRBV28,CASSSSGQGIGQPQHF
TRBJ1-6,14,TRBV14,CASGKSGGGSPLHF